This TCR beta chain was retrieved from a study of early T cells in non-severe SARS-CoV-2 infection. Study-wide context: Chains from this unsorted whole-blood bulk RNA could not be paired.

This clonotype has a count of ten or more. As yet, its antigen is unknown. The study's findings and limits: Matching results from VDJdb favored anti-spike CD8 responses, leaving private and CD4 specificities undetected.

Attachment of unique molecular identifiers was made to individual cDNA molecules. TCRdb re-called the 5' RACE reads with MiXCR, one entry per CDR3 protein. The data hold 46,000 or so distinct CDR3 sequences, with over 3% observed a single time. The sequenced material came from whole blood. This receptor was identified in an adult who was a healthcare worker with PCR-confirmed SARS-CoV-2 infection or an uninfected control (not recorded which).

CDR3 sequence reads: CASSAATGVEQYF. In DNA, the CDR3 is TGTGCCAGCAGCGCCGCTACAGGGGTCGAGCAGTACTTC. The chain employs TRBV6-1 and TRBJ2-7, with 7 positions matching TRBD1. The CDR3 has 13 amino acids. The junction had 8 bases not matched to a gene; V was cut back by 6 bases and J by 6 bases. Germline CDR1 and CDR2: MNHNS and SASEGT.